What follows are 26 T cell receptor beta chains derived from one specimen sequenced in a study of beta chain features in type 1 diabetes. Study conclusions and caveats: Across all four CD4+ subsets, people with type 1 diabetes showed modestly shorter TCRB CDR3s.

The antigens for these receptors are not known. cDNA synthesis used the whole RNA isolate, giving expressed TCRB sequences. Produced via immunoSEQ multiplex PCR; TCRdb's table is partial and in-frame only. The table shows fewer than 450,000 clones, with roughly 13% occurring only once. The sequenced material came from naive CD4+ T cells from blood. The receptor set was obtained from a young woman with type 1 diabetes.

A few counts support this clone. The chain uses TRBV7-2 and TRBJ2-3; 14 bases are shared with TRBD2. Germline V gene data show CDR1 as SGHTA and CDR2 as FQGNSA. The CDR3 runs 17 residues. With 1 base clipped from V and 4 bases from J, the junction kept 4 bases outside the gene matches. The CDR3 DNA reads TGTGCCAGCAGCTTAGTGGTGACTAGCGGGAGGGCAGATACGCAGTATTTT. It translates to CASSLVVTSGRADTQYF.

The genes are TRBV7-2 and TRBJ2-1; TRBD2 matches at 14 bases. The V gene's germline CDR1 is SGHTA and CDR2 FQGNSA. The CDR3 is 16 amino acids. V trimming: 5 bases; J trimming: 8 bases; junction bases outside the gene matches: 8. CDR3 in DNA: TGTGCCAGCAGCCCCGGACTAGCGGGAGGCTGGGATGAGCAGTTCTTC. It encodes CASSPGLAGGWDEQFF.

This clone was counted only a few times. The rearrangement uses TRBV7-2 and TRBJ2-6; D is undetermined. In germline, CDR1 is SGHTA, CDR2 FQGNSA. Trimming left V 5 bases short and J 2 bases short, with 4 bases between. The CDR3 is 13 amino acids. The DNA of the CDR3 is TGTGCCAGCAGCCTTCCTGGGGCCAACGTCCTGACTTTC. Its protein is CASSLPGANVLTF.

Only a few counts were recorded for this clone. The CDR3 DNA is TGTGCCAGCAGTACAAATAGCGGGCCCGGGGAGCTGTTTTTT. This encodes CASSTNSGPGELFF. This chain joins TRBV14 and TRBJ2-2; the match to TRBD2 covers 7 bases. V trimming: 6 bases; J trimming: 6 bases; junction bases outside the gene matches: 7. Germline loops: CDR1 SGHDN, CDR2 FVKESK. The CDR3 covers 14 residues. The whole variable domain, remainder taken from reference TRBV14 and TRBJ2-2, is EAGVTQFPSHSVIEKGQTVTLRCDPISGHDNLYWYRRVMGKEIKFLLHFVKESKQDESGMPNNRFLAERTGGTYSTLKVQPAELEDSGVYFCASSTNSGPGELFFGEGSRLTVL.

In its sample, this clone was seen a few times. The chain combines TRBV10-3 with TRBJ1-2; 10 positions match TRBD1. The ends lost 9 bases at V and 5 bases at J; junction bases unmatched: 0. The CDR3 is 11 amino acids. The germline V gene has CDR1 ENHRY and CDR2 SYGVKD. CDR3 sequence: CAMGQGYGYTF. DNA of the CDR3: TGTGCCATGGGACAGGGGTATGGCTACACCTTC.

The chain is built from TRBV29-1 and TRBJ1-2; 9 nucleotides agree with TRBD1. In germline, CDR1 is SQVTM, CDR2 ANQGSEA. The ends lost 6 bases at V and 8 bases at J; junction bases unmatched: 4. The CDR3 has 11 amino acids. The CDR3 region has the DNA TGCAGCGTACGGACAGGGGTAGGCTACACCTTC. This translates into CSVRTGVGYTF.

This clone was seen a few times. The rearrangement links TRBV7-2 to TRBJ2-1; 8 bases fit TRBD2. This CDR3 region has 15 residues. Germline-derived CDR1 and CDR2 are SGHTA and FQGNSA. Unmatched junction bases numbered 6, after V lost 5 bases and J lost 3 bases. Written as DNA, the CDR3 is TGTGCCAGCAGCCCATTGAGCGGGGGCTACAATGAGCAGTTCTTC. It codes for CASSPLSGGYNEQFF. Full variable domain (remainder filled in from reference TRBV7-2 and TRBJ2-1): GAGVSQSPSNKVTEKGKDVELRCDPISGHTALYWYRQSLGQGLEFLIYFQGNSAPDKSGLPSDRFSAERTGGSVSTLTIQRTQQEDSAVYLCASSPLSGGYNEQFFGPGTRLTVL.

The J gene is TRBJ1-1, the V gene TRBV11-2, with D perhaps matching TRBD1 (6 bases). CDR3 length equals 11 residues. Germline V gene lookup returns CDR1 SGHAT and CDR2 FQNNGV. V gave up 11 bases and J gave up 1 base, with 8 bases separating them. The CDR3 coding sequence is TGTGCCGTAGGGGGGAACACTGAAGCTTTCTTT. Its protein product is CAVGGNTEAFF.

J is TRBJ1-1 and V is TRBV29-1; a possible D gene is TRBD1 (6 bases). Between the trimmed V and J ends, which lost 6 bases and 4 bases, there was a span of 15 bases. The CDR3 is made up of 13 amino acids. Germline V gene lookup returns CDR1 SQVTM and CDR2 ANQGSEA. CDR3 sequence (DNA): TGCAGCGTCCATTCTCGGGACATCACTGAAGCTTTCTTT. This encodes CSVHSRDITEAFF. The full variable domain, its missing parts supplied by reference TRBV29-1 and TRBJ1-1, is SAVISQKPSRDICQRGTSLTIQCQVDSQVTMMFWYRQQPGQSLTLIATANQGSEATYESGFVIDKFPISRPNLTFSTLTVSNMSPEDSSIYLCSVHSRDITEAFFGQGTRLTVV.

Note on this clone: Other DNA sequences from this sample encode an identical CDR3 as well. The chain is built from TRBV7-2 and TRBJ1-1; 7 bases are a match to TRBD1. The V gene end was trimmed by 3 bases and the J gene end by 1 base; junction bases not matched to a gene: 2. Germline lookup yields CDR1 SGHTA and CDR2 FQGNSA. The CDR3 is 14 amino acids. Here the CDR3 reads CASSFRQGNTEAFF. As DNA, the CDR3 is TGTGCCAGCAGCTTTAGACAGGGGAACACTGAAGCTTTCTTT.

This clone was detected a few times. The V and J genes are TRBV9 and TRBJ1-3, with D maybe TRBD1 (5 bases). V dropped 3 bases and J dropped 0 bases, with 25 bases sitting between them. CDR3 length: 20 amino acids. Per the germline V gene, CDR1 is SGDLS and CDR2 is YYNGEE. The CDR3 DNA reads as TGTGCCAGCAGCGCAACCGATGGCAGTCTAACCGGGGGCTCTGGAAACACCATATATTTT. Its translation is CASSATDGSLTGGSGNTIYF.

The gene calls are TRBV7-2 and TRBJ2-3, with TRBD2 identical over 8 bases. Germline V gene lookup returns CDR1 SGHTA and CDR2 FQGNSA. CDR3 length: 18 amino acids. Unmatched junction bases numbered 15, after V lost 3 bases and J lost 4 bases. The CDR3 nucleotides are TGTGCCAGCAGCTTTGGGGTTCGTAGCGGGAAGGGGGCAGATACGCAGTATTTT. It translates to CASSFGVRSGKGADTQYF.

This clone was observed a handful of times. V and J are TRBV30 and TRBJ2-3, with TRBD2 identical over 13 bases. This CDR3 has 15 amino acids. Germline CDR1 reads GTSNPN; CDR2 reads SVGIG (reference sequence). J lost 5 bases, V lost 3 bases, and 5 bases had no gene match. CDR3 protein: CAWRGLAGVRDTQYF. The DNA of the CDR3 is TGTGCCTGGAGAGGACTAGCGGGAGTACGAGATACGCAGTATTTT.

V and J are TRBV29-1 and TRBJ1-2, with 8 bases that match TRBD1. The junction had 3 bases not matched to a gene; V was cut back by 1 base and J by 5 bases. This CDR3 has 13 amino acids. The V gene's germline CDR1 is SQVTM and CDR2 ANQGSEA. CDR3 sequence (DNA): TGCAGCGTTGAAGGGACAGGGCGGTATGGCTACACCTTC. This sequence encodes CSVEGTGRYGYTF.

This clone was counted only a few times. The chain recombines TRBV7-2 with TRBJ2-5; TRBD1 matches 7 bases. This CDR3 has 15 amino acids. J gave up 5 bases and V 5 bases, and 11 bases lay outside the gene matches. Germline loops: CDR1 SGHTA, CDR2 FQGNSA. CDR3 coding DNA: TGTGCCAGCAGCCGCACGAGGGGGCCGGGGGAGACCCAGTACTTC. Translated, it gives CASSRTRGPGETQYF. Full variable domain (missing parts from reference TRBV7-2 and TRBJ2-5): GAGVSQSPSNKVTEKGKDVELRCDPISGHTALYWYRQSLGQGLEFLIYFQGNSAPDKSGLPSDRFSAERTGGSVSTLTIQRTQQEDSAVYLCASSRTRGPGETQYFGPGTRLLVL.

The chain links TRBV15 to TRBJ2-5; 7 bases align to TRBD1. V was clipped by 3 bases and J by 5 bases; unmatched bases: 6. The CDR3 sequence is 14 residues long. The germline V gene has CDR1 LNHNV and CDR2 YYDKDF (reference sequence). This CDR3 is CATSRYRGGETQYF. In DNA form, the CDR3 reads TGTGCCACCAGCAGGTACAGGGGCGGGGAGACCCAGTACTTC.

V gene TRBV28 combines with J gene TRBJ1-2; TRBD1 matches 8 bases. Germline V lookup: CDR1 MDHEN, CDR2 SYDVKM. V shed 7 bases, J shed 10 bases, and the junction held 20 bases outside the gene matches. The CDR3 is 16 residues long. The CDR3 DNA follows: TGTGCCAGCAACCGAGGAGGGACAGGCCGGGGGTGGGTCTACACCTTC. This gives the protein CASNRGGTGRGWVYTF.

J is TRBJ2-2 and V is TRBV29-1, with 12 nucleotides matching TRBD2. There are 16 residues in the CDR3. The germline V gene has CDR1 SQVTM and CDR2 ANQGSEA. V trimming: 6 bases; J trimming: 1 base; junction bases outside the gene matches: 6. This CDR3 reads CSVKTGLAGNTGELFF. The CDR3 bases are TGCAGCGTCAAAACGGGACTAGCGGGGAACACCGGGGAGCTGTTTTTT.

The genes are TRBV19 and TRBJ2-4; perhaps TRBD1 as D (6 bases). CDR1 and CDR2 (germline): LNHDA, SQIVND (reference sequence). Trimming pared 5 bases from V and 6 bases from J, leaving 23 bases between. The CDR3 is made up of 17 amino acids. The DNA for the CDR3 is TGTGCCAGTAGTCAGATTACCACCTCGGGACAAGTAAACATTCAGTACTTC. Amino acid sequence: CASSQITTSGQVNIQYF.

The chain combines TRBV29-1 with TRBJ1-1, with TRBD1 identical over 10 bases. The CDR3 length is 12 residues. Germline values: CDR1 SQVTM, CDR2 ANQGSEA. The junction had 3 bases not matched to a gene; V was cut back by 7 bases and J by 4 bases. The CDR3 coding sequence is TGCAGCGCAGGACAGGGGGTCACTGAAGCTTTCTTT. Amino acids: CSAGQGVTEAFF. Filled out from reference TRBV29-1 and TRBJ1-1, the complete variable domain reads SAVISQKPSRDICQRGTSLTIQCQVDSQVTMMFWYRQQPGQSLTLIATANQGSEATYESGFVIDKFPISRPNLTFSTLTVSNMSPEDSSIYLCSAGQGVTEAFFGQGTRLTVV.

The chain combines TRBV5-4 with TRBJ2-3; D gene uncertain. Trimming removed 4 bases at V and 4 bases at J, with 13 bases between. Germline V gives CDR1 SGHNT, CDR2 YYREEE (reference sequence). This CDR3 has 14 residues. The CDR3 loop reads CASSTPHPSDTQYF. The CDR3 region has the DNA TGTGCCAGCAGCACCCCACACCCCTCAGATACGCAGTATTTT. Supplemented by reference TRBV5-4 and TRBJ2-3, the full variable domain reads ETGVTQSPTHLIKTRGQQVTLRCSSQSGHNTVSWYQQALGQGPQFIFQYYREEENGRGNFPPRFSGLQFPNYSSELNVNALELDDSALYLCASSTPHPSDTQYFGPGTRLTVL.

This clone was detected only a few times. The chain combines TRBV9 with TRBJ2-1; 7 nucleotides align to TRBD1. The V gene end was trimmed by 0 bases and the J gene end by 4 bases; junction bases not matched to a gene: 4. CDR3 length equals 15 residues. Germline V lookup: CDR1 SGDLS, CDR2 YYNGEE. The CDR3 DNA reads as TGTGCCAGCAGCGTAGAGGGGGCTGAATACAATGAGCAGTTCTTC. Amino acid sequence: CASSVEGAEYNEQFF.

This rearrangement joins TRBV5-1 to TRBJ2-2; D is unclear. The V gene's germline CDR1 is SGHRS and CDR2 YFSETQ. This CDR3 contains 16 residues. The ends were cut back, 2 bases at V and 10 bases at J, with 21 bases in the middle. The CDR3, as DNA: TGCGCCAGCAGCTTTCGGCCCGCGGTGGGTTCGGAGGAGCTGTTTTTT. Its protein is CASSFRPAVGSEELFF. The entire variable domain, with the rest obtained from reference TRBV5-1 and TRBJ2-2, is as follows: KAGVTQTPRYLIKTRGQQVTLSCSPISGHRSVSWYQQTPGQGLQFLFEYFSETQRNKGNFPGRFSGRQFSNSRSEMNVSTLELGDSALYLCASSFRPAVGSEELFFGEGSRLTVL.

In this sample, this clone turned up a few times. The chain has TRBV9 and TRBJ1-2, with 7 bases identical to TRBD1. After removal of 0 bases from V and 5 bases from J, the junction contained 4 bases not matched to a gene. CDR3 size: 14 residues. Germline CDR1 is SGDLS and CDR2 is YYNGEE. The CDR3 DNA is TGTGCCAGCAGCGTAGGAGGGACAGCGTATGGCTACACCTTC. Translation: CASSVGGTAYGYTF.

The sample holds a few counts of this clone. The chain combines TRBV7-2 with TRBJ2-5; 8 bases match TRBD2. Germline V lookup: CDR1 SGHTA, CDR2 FQGNSA. This CDR3 has 15 amino acids. The V and J ends lost 1 base and 2 bases, in that order; junction bases with no gene match: 3. The CDR3 region has the DNA TGTGCCAGCAGCTTAGTTTTAGCGGGGCAAGAGACCCAGTACTTC. This sequence encodes CASSLVLAGQETQYF. The full variable domain, rest sourced from reference TRBV7-2 and TRBJ2-5, is GAGVSQSPSNKVTEKGKDVELRCDPISGHTALYWYRQSLGQGLEFLIYFQGNSAPDKSGLPSDRFSAERTGGSVSTLTIQRTQQEDSAVYLCASSLVLAGQETQYFGPGTRLLVL.

J is TRBJ2-3 and V is TRBV18, with 9 bases lining up with TRBD2. The CDR3 extends over 18 amino acids. CDR1 is KGHSH and CDR2 is LQKENI in the germline V gene. After removal of 6 bases from V and 0 bases from J, the junction contained 13 bases not matched to a gene. CDR3: CASSQPGTSSTSTDTQYF. CDR3 in DNA: TGTGCCAGCTCCCAACCCGGGACTAGCAGCACTAGCACAGATACGCAGTATTTT.